This T cell receptor beta chain was sequenced in a study of shared clonotypes between healthy human individuals. Every subset's genomic DNA went evenly onto several immunoSEQ plates. Clones were sequenced by immunoSEQ multiplex PCR, and TCRdb holds only the in-frame ones, with some missing. There are approximately 2.5 million clones in the sample; 85% to 95% occur only once, and over 0.12% lies in the top ten. This clone has only one observation. Other DNA variants within this sample encode the same CDR3. This clonotype was obtained from a man between 18 and 29 years old in good health. Sequencing was performed on naive CD4+ T cells sorted from blood. Subset reported: CD45RA+ positively selected.

The CDR3 sequence is CASSEGSNYGYTF. The CDR3 DNA follows: TGTGCCAGCAGTGAAGGCTCTAACTATGGCTACACCTTC. This chain uses TRBV2 with TRBJ1-2; no firm D call. Germline V gives CDR1 SNHLY, CDR2 FYNNEI. The CDR3 length is 13 residues. V was cut by 1 base and J by 0 bases, with 3 bases left in between.